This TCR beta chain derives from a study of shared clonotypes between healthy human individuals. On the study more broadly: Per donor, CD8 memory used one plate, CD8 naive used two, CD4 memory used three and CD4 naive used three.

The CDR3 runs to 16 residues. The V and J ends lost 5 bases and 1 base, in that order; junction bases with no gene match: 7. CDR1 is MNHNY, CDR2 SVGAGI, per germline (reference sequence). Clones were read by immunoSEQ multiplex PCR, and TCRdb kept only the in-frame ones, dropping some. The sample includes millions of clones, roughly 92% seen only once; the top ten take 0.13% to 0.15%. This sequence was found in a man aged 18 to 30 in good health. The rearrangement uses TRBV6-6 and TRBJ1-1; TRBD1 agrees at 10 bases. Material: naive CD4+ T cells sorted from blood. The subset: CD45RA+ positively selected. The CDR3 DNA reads TGTGCCAGCAGTCCGCCGGGACAGGGGAAGAACACTGAAGCTTTCTTT. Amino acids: CASSPPGQGKNTEAFF.